This is a list of T cell receptor beta chains from one sample in a study of shared clonotypes between healthy human individuals. Sequenced by immunoSEQ multiplex PCR; TCRdb stores in-frame clones only, minus some. Of about 380,000 clones listed, just over 95% are singletons. Material for sequencing was memory CD8+ T cells sorted from blood. Source of these receptors: a man aged 30-40 years in good health. Each CDR3 is given with its conserved first and last residue. D genes are given only for firm matches. For some rows the clone size is stated as once, few or many, or as a class when expanded; others skip it.

CDR3 DNA | CDR3 protein | clone size | D gene | CDR3 length | J gene | V gene
TGTGCCAGCTCACCCGCGGGACAGAATAGATACTCTGGAAACACCATATATTTT | CASSPAGQNRYSGNTIYF | once | TRBD1 | 18 | TRBJ1-3 | TRBV18
TGTGCCAGCAGCTTTTTTCAAAAAACAACCGGGACTGGGCCCTACGAGCAGTACTTC | CASSFFQKTTGTGPYEQYF | NA | NA | 19 | TRBJ2-7 | TRBV7-9
TGTGCCAGCTCACCACCCAGCGGAGATACGCAGTATTTT | CASSPPSGDTQYF | NA | NA | 13 | TRBJ2-3 | TRBV18
TGTGCCAGCAGCGCCCGGGACCCTAAACCCGGGGAGCTGTTTTTT | CASSARDPKPGELFF | once | NA | 15 | TRBJ2-2 | TRBV9
TGTGCCAGCAGCTTGGATACAGGACGCTATGGCTACACCTTC | CASSLDTGRYGYTF | NA | NA | 14 | TRBJ1-2 | TRBV5-4
TGTGCCAGCAGTTGGGATTTGGGCGGGGAGCTGTTTTTT | CASSWDLGGELFF | NA | NA | 13 | TRBJ2-2 | TRBV27
TGTGCCAGCAGTGTTACAGGGGGTGTGGGGGGTGAGCAGTTCTTC | CASSVTGGVGGEQFF | NA | TRBD1 | 15 | TRBJ2-1 | TRBV2
TGCGCCAGCAGTGAGGCTAGCGATTTCACGCAGTATTTT | CASSEASDFTQYF | NA | NA | 13 | TRBJ2-3 | TRBV10-1
TGTGCCAGCAGCGTAGCCTCAGCGGGAGGTCACACCGGGGAGCTGTTTTTT | CASSVASAGGHTGELFF | NA | TRBD2 | 17 | TRBJ2-2 | TRBV9
TGCAGTGCTACTAGTCCCTACGAGCAGTACTTC | CSATSPYEQYF | NA | NA | 11 | TRBJ2-7 | TRBV20-1
TGTGCCAGCAGCCTAGCGGGAGCTTCAAATGAGCAGTTCTTC | CASSLAGASNEQFF | NA | TRBD2 | 14 | TRBJ2-1 | TRBV11-3
TGTGCCAGCAGTTCCGCGGACAGGGAAGTCTACGAGCAGTACTTC | CASSSADREVYEQYF | NA | TRBD1 | 15 | TRBJ2-7 | TRBV28
TGTGCCAGCAGTGCTGGGACAGGGCAGGCCCAGACCCAGTACTTC | CASSAGTGQAQTQYF | NA | TRBD1 | 15 | TRBJ2-5 | TRBV25-1
TGTGCCAGCATGCTGGGGGTTGTTGGCTACACCTTC | CASMLGVVGYTF | NA | NA | 12 | TRBJ1-2 | TRBV2
TGTGCCAGTAGAGCCGGACAGGGATGGACTGAAGCTTTCTTT | CASRAGQGWTEAFF | NA | TRBD1 | 14 | TRBJ1-1 | TRBV19
TGTGCCAGCAGCCCCCGGACTAGCGGGAGGGCGAACACCGGGGAGCTGTTTTTT | CASSPRTSGRANTGELFF | NA | TRBD2 | 18 | TRBJ2-2 | TRBV2
TGTGCCAGCAGCTTAGAAGGGGTGGGGGACACTGAAGCTTTCTTT | CASSLEGVGDTEAFF | NA | NA | 15 | TRBJ1-1 | TRBV7-9
TGTGCCATCAGTGCAGGACAGTTGCAAGAGACCCAGTACTTC | CAISAGQLQETQYF | NA | NA | 14 | TRBJ2-5 | TRBV10-3
TGCGCCAGCAGCTTGGCTCGCAGCGGGAGGGGCGGGGGAGAGCAGTACTTC | CASSLARSGRGGGEQYF | NA | TRBD2 | 17 | TRBJ2-7 | TRBV5-1
TGTGCCAGCAGCGCTAAGACTAGCGGAAACGAGCAGTACTTC | CASSAKTSGNEQYF | once | TRBD2 | 14 | TRBJ2-7 | TRBV7-2
TGTGCCAGCAGCTTTGGCGTCGGTGGCAGGGAATTTCGGGGCTACACCTTC | CASSFGVGGREFRGYTF | once | NA | 17 | TRBJ1-2 | TRBV7-9
TGTGCCAGCAGTTTGGGAGTCGCAACTAATGAAAAACTGTTTTTT | CASSLGVATNEKLFF | few | NA | 15 | TRBJ1-4 | TRBV27
TGTGCCAGCAGCCCGAGACAGGGAAGGAATACCTACGAGCAGTACTTC | CASSPRQGRNTYEQYF | NA | TRBD1 | 16 | TRBJ2-7 | TRBV9
TGTGCCAGCAGGACTTATACCGGGACCGGGGACACTGAAGCTTTCTTT | CASRTYTGTGDTEAFF | NA | NA | 16 | TRBJ1-1 | TRBV28
TGTGCCAGCAGTGAAGCACCGACAGGGGGCGAAGGCTACACCTTC | CASSEAPTGGEGYTF | NA | TRBD1 | 15 | TRBJ1-2 | TRBV6-1
TGCAGTGCTAATAACGGGACCTCTCCGTATTTT | CSANNGTSPYF | NA | NA | 11 | TRBJ2-3 | TRBV20-1
TGTGCCACCAGCATAAGGAGCTCCTACAATGAGCAGTTCTTC | CATSIRSSYNEQFF | NA | NA | 14 | TRBJ2-1 | TRBV15
TGTGCCAGCAGCTTAGGGACTAGCGGGACCAATGAGCAGTTCTTC | CASSLGTSGTNEQFF | few | TRBD2 | 15 | TRBJ2-1 | TRBV7-9
TGTGCCAGCAGCATCCCACCGGGGGCAGATACGCAGTATTTT | CASSIPPGADTQYF | NA | NA | 14 | TRBJ2-3 | TRBV6-1
TGTGCCAGCAGCGTAGTACCCTCGACAGGGTCTGGGGCCAACGTCCTGACTTTC | CASSVVPSTGSGANVLTF | NA | TRBD1 | 18 | TRBJ2-6 | TRBV9
TGTGCCAGTAGTATGAAAGGCACGGAGATCGATGAGCAGTTCTTC | CASSMKGTEIDEQFF | NA | NA | 15 | TRBJ2-1 | TRBV19
TGTGCCAGTAGTATTGGGACAAACTATGGCTACACCTTC | CASSIGTNYGYTF | NA | NA | 13 | TRBJ1-2 | TRBV19
TGTGCCAGCAGCCAAGGGTCAGGGGGGAGAGAGACCCAGTACTTC | CASSQGSGGRETQYF | NA | NA | 15 | TRBJ2-5 | TRBV4-2
TGTGCCAGCAGTGTTGGGACCTACGAGCAGTACTTC | CASSVGTYEQYF | few | NA | 12 | TRBJ2-7 | TRBV2
TGTGCCAGTAGTATGCCTAGCGGTTCTGGGGCCAACGTCCTGACTTTC | CASSMPSGSGANVLTF | NA | TRBD2 | 16 | TRBJ2-6 | TRBV19
TGTGCCAGCAGTGATGAGGGAGTGTTTAATGAAAAACTGTTTTTT | CASSDEGVFNEKLFF | NA | NA | 15 | TRBJ1-4 | TRBV25-1
TGCGCCAGCAGCTTGGGGACGGGACAAGAGACCCAGTACTTC | CASSLGTGQETQYF | NA | NA | 14 | TRBJ2-5 | TRBV5-1
TGTGCCAGTAGGCCTACAGGGGGCAGTCAGCCCCAGCATTTT | CASRPTGGSQPQHF | NA | TRBD1 | 14 | TRBJ1-5 | TRBV19
TGTGCCAGCAGCTTAGGGCCTAGCGGGAGGGACAATGAGCAGTTCTTC | CASSLGPSGRDNEQFF | NA | TRBD2 | 16 | TRBJ2-1 | TRBV7-2
TGTGCCAGCAGCGCACAGGGAAGAGGCACAGATACGCAGTATTTT | CASSAQGRGTDTQYF | NA | NA | 15 | TRBJ2-3 | TRBV2
TGTGCCAGCAGCCCCCTCTCTAGCACCGACGAGCAGTACTTC | CASSPLSSTDEQYF | NA | NA | 14 | TRBJ2-7 | TRBV14
TGTGCCAGCTCGTTAAAGGAGGGGGTTAGTGTTGGCTACACCTTC | CASSLKEGVSVGYTF | NA | NA | 15 | TRBJ1-2 | TRBV18
TGCGCCAGCAGTGAGTCGAGCACCGGGGAGCTGTTTTTT | CASSESSTGELFF | NA | NA | 13 | TRBJ2-2 | TRBV10-1
TGTGCCAGCACGAGACGCCACTACAATGAGCAGTTCTTC | CASTRRHYNEQFF | NA | NA | 13 | TRBJ2-1 | TRBV28
TGTGCCAGCAGCTACCGGGACAGGGAAGAGACCCAGTACTTC | CASSYRDREETQYF | NA | TRBD1 | 14 | TRBJ2-5 | TRBV28
TGCGCCAGCAGCGTTGGACAGAACACTGAAGCTTTCTTT | CASSVGQNTEAFF | NA | NA | 13 | TRBJ1-1 | TRBV5-1
TGCGCCAGCAGTTCCCAAGGGACTAGCGACACCGGGGAGCTGTTTTTT | CASSSQGTSDTGELFF | NA | TRBD2 | 16 | TRBJ2-2 | TRBV5-1
TGTGCCAGCAGTTACCCCACAGGGCCGGGAGATACGCAGTATTTT | CASSYPTGPGDTQYF | NA | NA | 15 | TRBJ2-3 | TRBV6-6
TGTGCCACTCCTCAGAGGACGGATCAGCCCCAGCATTTT | CATPQRTDQPQHF | NA | NA | 13 | TRBJ1-5 | TRBV19
TGCGCCAGCAGCCAAGTCCCAGGGGGCGCAACTAATGAAAAACTGTTTTTT | CASSQVPGGATNEKLFF | NA | TRBD1 | 17 | TRBJ1-4 | TRBV4-1
TGTGCCAGTTCGGGAAGCTCCTACAATGAGCAGTTCTTC | CASSGSSYNEQFF | NA | NA | 13 | TRBJ2-1 | TRBV19
TGTGCCAGCAGCTTAGGGCCTGGGGGAGGCTACACCTTC | CASSLGPGGGYTF | NA | NA | 13 | TRBJ1-2 | TRBV7-9
TGTGCCAGCAGTGCAGGGGCTGGAAACACCATATATTTT | CASSAGAGNTIYF | NA | NA | 13 | TRBJ1-3 | TRBV2
TGTGCCAGCAGGGGCCAGGGGTATCAGCCCCAGCATTTT | CASRGQGYQPQHF | NA | NA | 13 | TRBJ1-5 | TRBV27
TGTGCCAGCTCACCGAGGCTTATAGGACTAGCGGGAGGTGGACCCTACAATGAGCAGTTCTTC | CASSPRLIGLAGGGPYNEQFF | NA | TRBD2 | 21 | TRBJ2-1 | TRBV18